These 8 T cell receptor beta chains came from one sample sequenced in a study of identical twins. TCRdb recomputed calls from the 5' RACE reads with MiXCR, one row per CDR3 protein. Seen here are roughly 570,000 distinct CDR3 sequences, 9.5% to 10% observed once, and the top ten hold 2.5% to 3.5%. These data were also reused for a study on yellow fever vaccine responses in identical twins.

Sequenced material: PBMCs. The receptors derive from a woman between 18 and 30 years old in good health.

This clonotype was seen a handful of times. The chain has TRBV7-2 and TRBJ2-7, with 7 bases lining up with TRBD1. This CDR3 is built from 15 residues. Germline assignment: CDR1 SGHTA and CDR2 FQGNSA. J lost 3 bases, V lost 6 bases, and 11 bases had no gene match. The CDR3 here is CASRLTGAENYEQYF. The CDR3 DNA sequence: TGTGCCAGCAGACTAACAGGGGCGGAAAACTACGAGCAGTACTTC. The full variable domain, its missing parts supplied by reference TRBV7-2 and TRBJ2-7, is GAGVSQSPSNKVTEKGKDVELRCDPISGHTALYWYRQSLGQGLEFLIYFQGNSAPDKSGLPSDRFSAERTGGSVSTLTIQRTQQEDSAVYLCASRLTGAENYEQYFGPGTRLTVT.

The chain uses TRBV2 and TRBJ2-2; TRBD2 matches at 12 bases. Germline CDR1 and CDR2: SNHLY and FYNNEI. The CDR3 length is 18 residues. With 4 bases clipped from V and 0 bases from J, the junction kept 6 bases outside the gene matches. In DNA, the CDR3 is TGTGCCAGCAGTGTCGAAACTAGCGGGGGGCCGAACACCGGGGAGCTGTTTTTT. Residues: CASSVETSGGPNTGELFF.

This clonotype was seen ten or more times. An end of the junction does not agree with germline; a read error may underlie this. The chain is built from TRBV5-1 and TRBJ2-5; TRBD2 is a possible D gene (6 bases). The germline V gene encodes CDR1 SGHRS and CDR2 YFSETQ. The CDR3 extends over 15 amino acids. This chain's CDR3 is CASSLAGGNQETQYF. In DNA form, the CDR3 reads TGTGCCAGCAGCTTAGCCGGGGGAAACCAAGAGACCCAGTACTTC.

There are a few counts of this clonotype. The rearrangement joins TRBV25-1 to TRBJ1-5; D might be TRBD1 (6 bases). Germline values: CDR1 MGHDK, CDR2 SYGVNS. The ends were cut back, 0 bases at V and 4 bases at J, with 10 bases in the middle. CDR3 size: 15 residues. The CDR3 coding sequence is TGTGCCAGCAGTGAATACGAGGACAGAAATCAGCCCCAGCATTTT. Protein sequence: CASSEYEDRNQPQHF.

In this sample, this clonotype turned up many times. The chain links TRBV28 to TRBJ2-2; D not certain. Germline V gives CDR1 MDHEN, CDR2 SYDVKM. CDR3 length: 14 residues. V dropped 2 bases and J dropped 5 bases, with 9 bases sitting between them. In nucleotides, the CDR3 is TGTGCCAGCAGTTTAACCGGAGAGACCGGGGAGCTGTTTTTT. Translating it yields CASSLTGETGELFF.

The chain employs TRBV4-2 and TRBJ2-6; 10 bases fit TRBD1. Germline V gene data show CDR1 as LGHNA and CDR2 as YNFKEQ. The CDR3 consists of 20 residues. The J segment lost 2 bases and the V segment lost 1 base, leaving 11 bases of the junction unmatched. The CDR3 loop is CASSQGSGQGLVAGANVLTF. CDR3 sequence (DNA): TGTGCCAGCAGCCAAGGATCGGGACAGGGGCTTGTGGCTGGGGCCAACGTCCTGACTTTC.

The rearrangement links TRBV5-1 to TRBJ2-7; D is possibly TRBD2 (5 bases). Germline CDR1 and CDR2: SGHRS and YFSETQ. The CDR3 sequence is 14 residues long. V was clipped by 2 bases and J by 4 bases, with 13 bases between them. The CDR3 loop is CASSFRGFGYEQYF. The CDR3 DNA reads TGCGCCAGCAGCTTTCGCGGGTTTGGGTACGAGCAGTACTTC.

The table lists this clonotype with many counts. The rearrangement joins TRBV12-3 or TRBV12-4 to TRBJ1-2; 7 bases fit TRBD1. The CDR3 is 14 amino acids. The trim removed 6 bases at V and 5 bases at J, leaving 9 bases unmatched. The CDR3 is CASRSPGQIYGYTF. CDR3 DNA: TGTGCCAGCAGGTCCCCGGGACAGATATATGGCTACACCTTC.